This T cell receptor (beta chain) was retrieved from a study of cytomegalovirus exposure and HLA in healthy donors. PCR primers comprised 60 Vbeta and 13 Jbeta primers. Sequencing used immunoSEQ multiplex PCR; TCRdb keeps in-frame clones, though not all of them. Here the sample spans approximately 120,000 clones, roughly three quarters being singletons. On this clone itself: Its antigen is undetermined.

Trimming shortened V by 1 base and J by 2 bases, and 12 bases separated the two germline ends. From germline, CDR1 is LGHNA and CDR2 YSLEER. CDR3 length: 15 amino acids. Overall study results and limits: The CMV antigen specificity of a few CMV-associated chains was confirmed through in vitro analysis.

The clonotype comes from a man aged 25 to 40 in good health and CMV-seropositive. The chain has TRBV4-3 and TRBJ2-7; D possibly corresponds to TRBD2 (5 bases). The sample was PBMCs. CDR3 protein: CASSQGSGYTYEQYF. As DNA, the CDR3 is TGCGCCAGCAGCCAAGGGAGCGGATATACCTACGAGCAGTACTTC.